The 25 T cell receptor beta chains in this list originate from one sample, sequenced in a study of OX40 agonist ivuxolimab in advanced cancers. Sequencing used immunoSEQ multiplex PCR; TCRdb keeps in-frame clones, though not all of them. The sample consists of around 70,000 clones, roughly 82% of them appearing once. The specimen comprised CD4+ or CD8+ T cells sorted from blood, sampled in a trial of the OX40 agonist ivuxolimab. These receptors were obtained from an adult with an advanced solid tumor such as melanoma, head and neck, liver or kidney cancer.

This clone has only one observation. The rearrangement joins TRBV2 to TRBJ1-6; 8 nucleotides match TRBD1. Germline assignment: CDR1 SNHLY and CDR2 FYNNEI. The CDR3 runs to 13 residues. With 10 bases clipped from V and 7 bases from J, the junction kept 6 bases outside the gene matches. The chain's CDR3 is CATMTGVNSPLHF. The CDR3 DNA is TGTGCCACCATGACAGGGGTAAATTCACCCCTCCACTTT.

This CDR3 is CATSRGDEVTNEQFF. In nucleotides, the CDR3 is TGTGCCACCAGCAGGGGAGACGAAGTCACCAATGAGCAGTTCTTC. V is TRBV15 and J is TRBJ2-1, with D perhaps TRBD2 (5 bases). This CDR3 has 15 residues. The V gene's germline CDR1 is LNHNV and CDR2 YYDKDF (reference sequence). V was pared by 3 bases and J by 6 bases, with 15 bases between.

The chain carries TRBV7-3 and TRBJ1-1, with D unclear. The V end was cut by 4 bases, the J end by 4 bases, with 13 bases between. This CDR3 spans 14 amino acids. Germline V gene lookup returns CDR1 SGHTA and CDR2 FQGTGA. The DNA of the CDR3 is TGTGCCAGCAGCTCCCGACCAGAGGCCACTGAAGCTTTCTTT. Translating gives CASSSRPEATEAFF.

V usage is TRBV18 and J usage is TRBJ1-1, with 11 bases matching TRBD1. The CDR3 covers 15 residues. CDR1 is KGHSH and CDR2 is LQKENI in the germline V gene. The V and J ends lost 8 bases and 4 bases, in that order; junction bases with no gene match: 9. The CDR3 region has the DNA TGTGCCAGCAACCGGGACAGGGGGATGGGCACTGAAGCTTTCTTT. It codes for CASNRDRGMGTEAFF. The variable domain in full, with the rest retrieved from reference TRBV18 and TRBJ1-1, is NAGVMQNPRHLVRRRGQEARLRCSPMKGHSHVYWYRQLPEEGLKFMVYLQKENIIDESGMPKERFSAEFPKEGPSILRIQQVVRGDSAAYFCASNRDRGMGTEAFFGQGTRLTVV.

This clone was recorded only once. The chain uses TRBV6-1 and TRBJ1-2; D possibly corresponds to TRBD1 (5 bases). Trimming stripped 5 bases from V and 4 bases from J, with 17 bases between. Germline V CDR1 and CDR2: MNHNS, SASEGT. The CDR3 totals 15 residues. As DNA, the CDR3 is TGTGCCAGCAGTCTGATCGAGGGAGGGACCTATGGCTACACCTTC. Translation gives CASSLIEGGTYGYTF.

The rearrangement links TRBV5-1 to TRBJ1-1; 10 bases align to TRBD1. This CDR3 contains 17 residues. Per germline, CDR1 SGHRS and CDR2 YFSETQ. Trimming cost V 4 bases and J 4 bases; bases outside gene matches: 13. CDR3 sequence (DNA): TGCGCCAGCAGCCCGAGGCGAGGACAGGGGGGATCCACTGAAGCTTTCTTT. Amino acids: CASSPRRGQGGSTEAFF.

The chain has TRBV11-2 and TRBJ1-1; the D is unclear. The CDR3 spans 14 residues. The V gene lost 6 bases and the J gene lost 1 base, with 12 bases spanning the gap. In germline, CDR1 is SGHAT, CDR2 FQNNGV. CDR3 region: CASRPPRQNTEAFF. The CDR3 bases are TGTGCCAGCAGACCCCCCAGACAGAACACTGAAGCTTTCTTT.

V usage is TRBV12-5 and J usage is TRBJ2-7; no clear D gene. Trimming removed 6 bases from V and 5 bases from J, with 14 bases in between. Germline lookup yields CDR1 LGHNT and CDR2 FRNRAP. The CDR3 consists of 13 residues. The CDR3 sequence is CASGPLFRDEQYF. CDR3 DNA: TGTGCTAGTGGCCCTCTTTTCCGAGACGAGCAGTACTTC.

The V call is TRBV19, the J call TRBJ2-5, with D possibly TRBD1 on 5 matching bases. In germline, CDR1 is LNHDA, CDR2 SQIVND (reference sequence). This CDR3 spans 13 amino acids. Trimming cost V 5 bases and J 4 bases, with 11 bases left between them. DNA of the CDR3: TGTGCCAGTAGTTCTACAGGCGGAGAGACCCAGTACTTC. It translates to CASSSTGGETQYF.

The rearrangement joins TRBV18 to TRBJ1-3; D uncertain. Germline loops: CDR1 KGHSH, CDR2 LQKENI. The CDR3 spans 15 residues. V was trimmed by 7 bases and J by 0 bases, leaving 13 bases between them. CDR3 in DNA: TGTGCCAGCTTCACGGACCCCCGCTCTGGAAACACCATATATTTT. Translation gives CASFTDPRSGNTIYF.

V usage is TRBV9 and J usage is TRBJ2-1; TRBD2 aligns across 11 bases. V was pared by 0 bases and J by 4 bases, with 6 bases of the junction left unmatched. Germline CDR1 SGDLS, CDR2 YYNGEE. The CDR3 is made up of 17 amino acids. As DNA, the CDR3 is TGTGCCAGCAGCGTAGACCCCCTAGCGGGGGGATACAATGAGCAGTTCTTC. The encoded protein is CASSVDPLAGGYNEQFF.

V and J are TRBV7-8 and TRBJ2-5, with TRBD2 matching 10 bases. The DNA end is more similar to TRBJ2-7, so the J call may be wrong. This CDR3 region has 17 residues. Looked up from germline, CDR1 is SGHVS and CDR2 is FQNEAQ. The DNA for the CDR3 is TGTGCCAGCAGCTTAGATGGCCTAGCGGGAGTTTACTACGAGCAGTACTTC. It codes for CASSLDGLAGVYYEQYF.

In its sample, this clone was seen once. The chain uses TRBV27 and TRBJ2-1; D assignment may be TRBD1 or TRBD2 (6 bases each). Trimming took off 6 bases at V and 0 bases at J, with 9 bases between the two ends. The CDR3 is 14 residues long. Germline values: CDR1 MNHEY, CDR2 SMNVEV (reference sequence). CDR3 coding DNA: TGTGCCAGCAGAGGGGGGTCCTCCTACAATGAGCAGTTCTTC. It yields the protein CASRGGSSYNEQFF.

The genes are TRBV6-5 and TRBJ1-1; TRBD1 is a possible D gene (6 bases). This CDR3 comprises 15 residues. Germline CDR1 and CDR2: MNHEY and SVGAGI. The V gene lost 2 bases and the J gene lost 4 bases, with 14 bases spanning the gap. This CDR3 reads CASSYGRGSFTEAFF. CDR3 DNA: TGTGCCAGCAGTTACGGCAGGGGTAGTTTCACTGAAGCTTTCTTT.

The V call is TRBV19, the J call TRBJ1-4, with a possible D match to TRBD1 (5 bases). Germline CDR1 and CDR2: LNHDA and SQIVND (reference sequence). Trimming shortened V by 11 bases and J by 8 bases, and 27 bases separated the two germline ends. CDR3 length: 16 amino acids. CDR3 residues: CASLGRGWKPTEKLFF. CDR3 nucleotides: TGTGCCTCATTAGGGCGGGGCTGGAAGCCCACCGAAAAACTGTTTTTT.

The genes are TRBV20-1 and TRBJ1-1; no firm D call. The V gene's germline CDR1 is DFQATT and CDR2 SNEGSKA (reference sequence). This CDR3 has 11 residues. Trimming removed 0 bases from V and 8 bases from J, with 7 bases in between. The CDR3: CSARDLPEAFF. The DNA for the CDR3 is TGCAGTGCTAGAGATCTCCCAGAAGCTTTCTTT.

V and J are TRBV6-1 and TRBJ2-5; 9 nucleotides agree with TRBD2. V was clipped by 6 bases and J by 4 bases; unmatched bases: 9. The CDR3 contains 15 residues. Germline V CDR1 and CDR2: MNHNS, SASEGT. CDR3 loop: CASREGGRARETQYF. The CDR3 coding sequence is TGTGCCAGCAGGGAGGGCGGGAGGGCCAGAGAGACCCAGTACTTC.

This clone showed up just once. J is TRBJ1-1 and V is TRBV27; weak D call: TRBD1 (5 bases). Per germline, CDR1 MNHEY and CDR2 SMNVEV (reference sequence). This CDR3 has 16 amino acids. The V and J ends lost 2 bases and 5 bases respectively, with 18 bases between them. CDR3 DNA sequence: TGTGCCAGCAGTTTAAGTTCTCCTCCCGGGGCAACTGAAGCTTTCTTT. Translation: CASSLSSPPGATEAFF.

The CDR3 protein is CASIAGLGNNEQFF. As DNA, the CDR3 is TGTGCCAGTATCGCGGGACTAGGGAACAATGAGCAGTTCTTC. This sequence joins TRBV19 and TRBJ2-1; TRBD2 matches 8 bases. V lost 7 bases and J lost 5; bases outside the gene matches: 7. The CDR3 spans 14 residues. Per the germline V gene, CDR1 is LNHDA and CDR2 is SQIVND (reference sequence).

This clone was found once. The rearrangement uses TRBV6-5 and TRBJ2-1; 10 bases fit TRBD2. J lost 6 bases, V lost 6 bases, and 8 bases had no gene match. This CDR3 has 15 residues. Germline V CDR1 and CDR2: MNHEY, SVGAGI. In DNA, the CDR3 is TGTGCCAGCAGGATTGGACTAGCGGCGCGCAATGAGCAGTTCTTC. This encodes CASRIGLAARNEQFF.

The rearrangement uses TRBV4-3 and TRBJ2-2; the D is unclear. V was trimmed by 1 base and J by 2 bases, leaving 14 bases between them. The germline gives CDR1 LGHNA, CDR2 YSLEER. The length of the CDR3 is 17 residues. This CDR3 reads CASSQGTAGFNTGELFF. The CDR3 nucleotides are TGCGCCAGCAGCCAAGGAACTGCAGGATTTAACACCGGGGAGCTGTTTTTT.

This chain connects TRBV7-9 to TRBJ2-7; 9 bases map to TRBD1. The length of the CDR3 is 17 residues. V lost 4 bases, J lost 2 bases, and 12 bases stayed unmatched. Germline V CDR1 and CDR2: SEHNR, FQNEAQ (reference sequence). CDR3 in amino acids: CASSYRGDRVAPYEQYF. For the CDR3, the DNA is TGTGCCAGCAGCTATAGAGGGGACAGGGTGGCGCCCTACGAGCAGTACTTC.

This clone was seen a single time. The J gene is TRBJ1-1, the V gene TRBV7-2; no firm D call. The CDR3 is made up of 14 amino acids. Trimming shortened V by 1 base and J by 6 bases, and 12 bases separated the two germline ends. Germline V lookup: CDR1 SGHTA, CDR2 FQGNSA. The CDR3 loop is CASSLDRAGPEAFF. The CDR3 bases are TGTGCCAGCAGCTTAGATCGAGCCGGGCCTGAAGCTTTCTTT.

This clone appeared a single time. V gene TRBV6-1 combines with J gene TRBJ2-1, with 7 bases that match TRBD1. The CDR3 extends over 12 amino acids. Trimming cost V 10 bases and J 5 bases; bases outside gene matches: 5. Germline CDR1 and CDR2: MNHNS and SASEGT. The DNA for the CDR3 is TGTGCCATCGACGACAGGGACAATGAGCAGTTCTTC. It encodes CAIDDRDNEQFF.

This chain connects TRBV6-5 to TRBJ1-3; D perhaps matches TRBD1 (6 bases). V was shortened by 6 bases and J by 4 bases, with 10 bases between the two germline ends. The CDR3 spans 13 residues. The V gene's germline CDR1 is MNHEY and CDR2 SVGAGI. The CDR3 is CASSGQRGNTIYF. The DNA of the CDR3 is TGTGCCAGCAGCGGACAGCGAGGAAACACCATATATTTT.